Shown below are 9 T cell receptor beta chains from a single sample sequenced in a study of long-term antiretroviral therapy in people with HIV. Run at survey level, the immunoSEQ assay was version v3.0. Clones were read by immunoSEQ multiplex PCR, and TCRdb kept only the in-frame ones, dropping some. The table has around 20,000 clones, around 73% seen once. Sequencing was performed on unsorted PBMCs, taken 0.3 years after starting antiretroviral therapy. Every receptor here comes from a woman aged 45-60 years with HIV.

The chain recombines TRBV6-6 with TRBJ1-4; tentatively, D is TRBD1 (6 bases). The CDR3 loop spans 14 amino acids. CDR1 MNHNY and CDR2 SVGAGI come from the germline V gene (reference sequence). Trimming removed 6 bases at V and 5 bases at J, with 13 bases between. CDR3 sequence: CASSPDSKNEKLFF. CDR3 coding DNA: TGTGCCAGCAGCCCGGACAGTAAAAATGAAAAACTGTTTTTT.

The V call is TRBV19, the J call TRBJ1-2, with D maybe TRBD1 (6 bases). The V and J ends lost 2 bases and 8 bases respectively, with 12 bases between them. Germline values: CDR1 LNHDA, CDR2 SQIVND (reference sequence). This CDR3 region has 13 residues. Here the CDR3 DNA reads TGTGCCAGTAGTATAACCCAGGGGAGCGGCTACACCTTC. Encoded protein: CASSITQGSGYTF.

The rearrangement links TRBV7-2 to TRBJ2-5, with 10 bases lining up with TRBD2. This CDR3 spans 16 amino acids. Germline values: CDR1 SGHTA, CDR2 FQGNSA. Trimming at V came to 2 bases and at J to 3 bases, leaving 6 bases not matched to a gene. CDR3 coding DNA: TGTGCCAGCAGCTTAATTTTAGCGGGGGGCGAAGAGACCCAGTACTTC. This codes for CASSLILAGGEETQYF.

As DNA, the CDR3 is TGTGCCAGCAGTTTCGGCCTAGCGGGGATCAATGAGCAGTTCTTC. Translated, it gives CASSFGLAGINEQFF. This chain uses TRBV27 with TRBJ2-1; 9 bases map to TRBD2. This CDR3 comprises 15 residues. V dropped 3 bases and J dropped 6; count of bases not matched to a gene: 6. Per the germline V gene, CDR1 is MNHEY and CDR2 is SMNVEV (reference sequence).

The chain is built from TRBV5-6 and TRBJ2-7; D unclear. Germline V gene sequence: CDR1 SGHDT, CDR2 YYEEEE. Between the trimmed V and J ends, which lost 3 bases and 0 bases, there was a span of 16 bases. This CDR3 has 16 residues. CDR3 sequence reads: CASSSLMRLSSYEQYF. DNA for the CDR3: TGTGCCAGCAGCTCCCTGATGAGGTTGAGCTCCTACGAGCAGTACTTC.

The chain is built from TRBV9 and TRBJ1-1, with no clear D. The germline gives CDR1 SGDLS, CDR2 YYNGEE. This CDR3 is 15 amino acids long. Trimming cost V 6 bases and J 0 bases, with 15 bases left between them. In nucleotides, the CDR3 is TGTGCCAGCACTGTAGGTCCGGGTTTGAACACTGAAGCTTTCTTT. Translation: CASTVGPGLNTEAFF.

The V gene is TRBV19, the J gene TRBJ1-5; no firm D call. The germline V gene has CDR1 LNHDA and CDR2 SQIVND (reference sequence). Trimming shortened V by 3 bases and J by 4 bases, and 10 bases separated the two germline ends. The CDR3 is made up of 14 amino acids. The CDR3 loop reads CASSISKTNQPQHF. CDR3 DNA sequence: TGTGCCAGTAGTATCTCTAAGACTAATCAGCCCCAGCATTTT.

The rearrangement joins TRBV7-9 to TRBJ2-2, with 13 positions matching TRBD2. CDR3 length: 18 residues. Germline assignment: CDR1 SEHNR and CDR2 FQNEAQ (reference sequence). V lost 3 bases and J lost 0; bases outside the gene matches: 4. CDR3 region: CASSFGLAGASNTGELFF. The CDR3 DNA is TGTGCCAGCAGCTTTGGACTAGCGGGGGCCTCGAACACCGGGGAGCTGTTTTTT. Looking up the rest from reference TRBV7-9 and TRBJ2-2 gives the full variable domain: DTGVSQNPRHKITKRGQNVTFRCDPISEHNRLYWYRQTLGQGPEFLTYFQNEAQLEKSRLLSDRFSAERPKGSFSTLEIQRTEQGDSAMYLCASSFGLAGASNTGELFFGEGSRLTVL.

J is TRBJ1-5 and V is TRBV28; D might be TRBD1 (6 bases). The CDR3 loop spans 15 amino acids. Trimming removed 3 bases from V and 6 bases from J, with 15 bases in between. From germline, CDR1 is MDHEN and CDR2 SYDVKM. The CDR3 DNA reads as TGTGCCAGCAGTTTCAGGGGATCGCTTGGTCAGCCCCAGCATTTT. It translates to CASSFRGSLGQPQHF.